Listed below are T cell receptor beta chains from one sample, sequenced in a study of T cells after yellow fever vaccination. MiXCR was run by TCRdb on the 5' RACE reads, yielding one entry per CDR3 protein. The sample has 300,000 to 350,000 distinct CDR3 sequences, about 4% seen once. Sample: PBMCs, taken 5 days after the yellow fever booster vaccination. Receptor source: a man aged 18 to 35 who received the YFV17D yellow fever vaccine. CDR3s include the opening cysteine and the closing phenylalanine or tryptophan. The D gene is left open where the match is weak. Clone sizes are given selectively: once, few, many, or a class where the clone is expanded.

D	size	V	J	CDR3	DNA
TRBD2	.	TRBV18	TRBJ2-3	CASSPPRGGSDTQYF	TGTGCCAGCTCACCACCGCGGGGGGGATCGGATACGCAGTATTTT
TRBD1	many	TRBV20-1	TRBJ1-6	CSARVQGAPTNSPLHF	TGCAGTGCTAGAGTGCAGGGGGCGCCGACTAATTCACCCCTCCACTTT
.	.	TRBV9	TRBJ2-3	CASSVYSSRQDTQYF	TGTGCCAGCAGCGTGTATTCTAGCCGCCAAGATACGCAGTATTTT
.	few	TRBV15	TRBJ2-2	CATRVGQNTGELFF	TGTGCCACCAGAGTCGGACAGAACACCGGGGAGCTGTTTTTT
.	few	TRBV19	TRBJ1-3	CASSLDSAGNTIYF	TGTGCCAGTAGTCTCGACAGTGCCGGAAACACCATATATTTT
TRBD1	few	TRBV3-1	TRBJ1-2	CASSQDRTGGFGNYGYTF	TGTGCCAGCAGCCAAGATCGGACAGGGGGCTTTGGGAACTATGGCTACACCTTC
.	.	TRBV20-1	TRBJ2-2	CSATSGLTGELFF	TGCAGTGCTACCTCCGGACTCACCGGGGAGCTGTTTTTT
TRBD1	.	TRBV7-9	TRBJ1-1	CASIQTGVGTEAFF	TGTGCCAGCATCCAAACAGGGGTGGGCACTGAAGCTTTCTTT
.	.	TRBV7-9	TRBJ2-3	CASSFATQYF	TGTGCCAGCAGCTTTGCTACGCAGTATTTT
TRBD1	many	TRBV5-1	TRBJ2-5	CASSLGDSQETQYF	TGTGCCAGCAGCTTGGGGGACAGCCAAGAGACCCAGTACTTC
.	many	TRBV12-3/TRBV12-4	TRBJ2-2	CASSRRDPGELFF	TGTGCCAGCAGTCGCAGGGACCCCGGGGAGCTGTTTTTT
.	.	TRBV19	TRBJ1-1	CASTRLGAYTEAFF	TGTGCCAGTACCCGGTTAGGGGCGTACACTGAAGCTTTCTTT
.	.	TRBV4-1	TRBJ1-3	CASSQDTLAGTPIYF	TGCGCCAGCAGCCAGGATACCTTAGCCGGGACCCCCATATATTTT
.	many	TRBV12-5	TRBJ1-1	CASGLGTGITEAFF	TGTGCTAGTGGTTTGGGAACAGGGATCACTGAAGCTTTCTTT
.	many	TRBV5-1	TRBJ1-2	CASSTGLDYGYTF	TGCGCCAGCAGCACAGGATTAGACTATGGCTACACCTTC
.	many	TRBV29-1	TRBJ2-5	CSGGGTQETQYF	TGCAGCGGTGGGGGGACCCAAGAGACCCAGTACTTC
.	many	TRBV20-1	TRBJ2-1	CSARATGTPYNEQFF	TGCAGTGCTAGAGCCACCGGGACACCTTACAATGAGCAGTTCTTC
TRBD2	many	TRBV7-8	TRBJ2-7	CASSYRGTREYEQYF	TGTGCCAGCAGTTATCGCGGGACTAGGGAGTACGAGCAGTACTTC
.	few	TRBV4-1	TRBJ1-3	CASRPTEALGNTIYF	TGCGCCAGCAGGCCTACGGAAGCTCTCGGAAACACCATATATTTT
TRBD1	many	TRBV12-5	TRBJ2-7	CASDDDSDRAYEQYF	TGTGCTAGTGATGATGACTCGGACAGGGCTTACGAGCAGTACTTC
TRBD2	.	TRBV4-2	TRBJ2-5	CASSQASGGAGGSQYF	TGTGCCAGCAGCCAAGCTAGCGGGGGGGCCGGAGGGTCCCAGTACTTC
.	many	TRBV7-9	TRBJ2-6	CASSPTAGANVLTF	TGTGCCAGCAGCCCGACGGCGGGGGCCAACGTCCTGACTTTC
TRBD1	many	TRBV20-1	TRBJ2-1	CSAKGQGYNEQFF	TGCAGTGCTAAGGGACAGGGTTACAATGAGCAGTTCTTC
.	many	TRBV12-3/TRBV12-4	TRBJ2-3	CASSSGGGGDTQYF	TGTGCCAGCAGTTCCGGCGGGGGCGGGGATACGCAGTATTTT
TRBD2	many	TRBV11-3	TRBJ2-3	CASSPGLAVRDTQYF	TGTGCCAGCAGCCCTGGACTAGCGGTGCGAGATACGCAGTATTTT
TRBD1	few	TRBV7-2	TRBJ2-1	CASSIRQGVYNEQFF	TGTGCCAGCAGCATAAGACAGGGGGTTTATAATGAGCAGTTCTTC
.	.	TRBV7-6	TRBJ2-5	CASSLGGSGWQTQYF	TGTGCCAGCAGCTTAGGGGGGTCGGGGTGGCAGACCCAGTACTTC
TRBD1	.	TRBV9	TRBJ1-4	CASSDSDGTAEKLFF	TGTGCCAGCAGCGACAGTGATGGGACAGCTGAAAAACTGTTTTTT
.	many	TRBV10-3	TRBJ1-2	CAISEDRGYTF	TGTGCCATCAGCGAAGACCGTGGCTACACCTTC
.	.	TRBV15	TRBJ2-1	CATSLRQGPYNEQFF	TGTGCCACCAGCTTGAGGCAGGGGCCCTACAATGAGCAGTTCTTC
.	few	TRBV13	TRBJ2-7	CASSLKGGSYEQYF	TGTGCCAGCAGCCTGAAAGGGGGCTCCTACGAGCAGTACTTC
.	many	TRBV4-1	TRBJ2-1	CASSQDRGDYNEQFF	TGCGCCAGCAGCCAAGATCGAGGGGATTACAATGAGCAGTTCTTC
.	few	TRBV4-2	TRBJ2-7	CASSQEAGRPEAGQYF	TGTGCCAGCAGCCAAGAAGCCGGCAGGCCTGAGGCCGGGCAGTACTTC
.	.	TRBV30	TRBJ1-2	CAWRKGGGYTF	TGTGCCTGGAGAAAAGGGGGGGGCTACACCTTC
.	few	TRBV5-5	TRBJ1-1	CASSLDVARAEAFF	TGTGCCAGCAGCTTGGACGTGGCTCGGGCTGAAGCTTTCTTT
.	.	TRBV11-2	TRBJ1-4	CASSRRTANEKLFF	TGTGCCAGCAGCCGGAGGACAGCTAATGAAAAACTGTTTTTT
.	.	TRBV29-1	TRBJ2-2	CSVDGGPGELFF	TGCAGCGTTGACGGGGGACCCGGGGAGCTGTTTTTT
TRBD1	few	TRBV24-1	TRBJ1-2	CATSGTGQFNYGYTF	TGTGCCACCAGTGGCACGGGACAGTTCAACTATGGCTACACCTTC
.	few	TRBV7-2	TRBJ1-2	CASSPEVNYGYTF	TGTGCCAGCAGCCCCGAGGTCAACTATGGCTACACCTTC
TRBD1	.	TRBV25-1	TRBJ1-6	CASSEFTGVSPLHF	TGTGCCAGCAGTGAATTCACAGGGGTATCACCCCTCCACTTT
.	many	TRBV7-2	TRBJ2-3	CASSLTPTGGNERTDTQYF	TGTGCCAGCAGCTTGACCCCCACGGGGGGCAATGAGCGCACAGATACGCAGTATTTT
.	many	TRBV27	TRBJ2-3	CASSLFGASTDTQYF	TGTGCCAGCAGTTTATTCGGAGCTAGCACAGATACGCAGTATTTT
TRBD2	few	TRBV5-1	TRBJ2-3	CASSFAGTSGLTDTQYF	TGCGCCAGCAGCTTCGCCGGCACTAGCGGACTCACAGATACGCAGTATTTT
.	.	TRBV28	TRBJ2-2	CASQGWFSGELFF	TGTGCCAGCCAAGGATGGTTCTCCGGGGAGCTGTTTTTT
.	.	TRBV4-1	TRBJ2-1	CASSPQGGLAGGNEQFF	TGCGCCAGCAGCCCACAGGGGGGACTAGCAGGGGGCAATGAGCAGTTCTTC
.	many	TRBV9	TRBJ2-3	CASKGDQNTDTQYF	TGTGCCAGCAAGGGGGATCAGAACACAGATACGCAGTATTTT
TRBD1	few	TRBV12-3/TRBV12-4	TRBJ2-4	CASRGDRENIQYF	TGTGCCAGCAGGGGGGACAGGGAAAACATTCAGTACTTC
.	many	TRBV6-5	TRBJ2-2	CASSTLRGTGELFF	TGTGCCAGCAGTACCCTCAGGGGCACCGGGGAGCTGTTTTTT
.	many	TRBV4-1	TRBJ1-6	CASSQDDVYYNSPLHF	TGCGCCAGCAGCCAAGACGACGTATACTATAATTCACCCCTCCACTTT